These 28 T cell receptor beta chains came from one sample sequenced in a study of CD8+ T cells in alopecia areata. After isolation, RNA underwent reverse transcription to generate cDNA as the sequencing template. Here immunoSEQ multiplex PCR was the method, and the copy in TCRdb shows in-frame clones only, minus some. The table has 110,000 to 150,000 clones, roughly 53% seen once. Sequences were derived from CD4+ T cells sorted from blood, sampled at week 0. The receptors originated from a human donor with alopecia areata.

The CDR3 reads CASSPVEAVGAQYF. The DNA of the CDR3 is TGTGCCAGCAGCCCGGTCGAGGCCGTGGGGGCCCAGTACTTC. This chain uses TRBV7-2 with TRBJ2-5; D could derive from TRBD1 or TRBD2 (5 bases each). This CDR3 is 14 amino acids long. The germline V and J ends were trimmed by 5 bases and 9 bases, with 19 bases remaining between them. Germline loops: CDR1 SGHTA, CDR2 FQGNSA.

The chain recombines TRBV7-6 with TRBJ1-1; the match to TRBD1 covers 7 bases. V lost 0 bases, J lost 5 bases, and 6 bases stayed unmatched. The CDR3 is made up of 15 amino acids. Germline V CDR1 and CDR2: SGHVS, FNYEAQ. CDR3 nucleotides: TGTGCCAGCAGCTTAGCGGAGGGGGCGGGAACTGAAGCTTTCTTT. Translation: CASSLAEGAGTEAFF.

V is TRBV18 and J is TRBJ2-5; 14 bases line up with TRBD2. Germline-derived CDR1 and CDR2 are KGHSH and LQKENI. V dropped 5 bases and J dropped 2; count of bases not matched to a gene: 7. CDR3 length equals 17 residues. The CDR3 here is CASSSTSGGASQETQYF. CDR3 in DNA: TGTGCCAGCTCATCGACTAGCGGGGGGGCCTCTCAAGAGACCCAGTACTTC.

The rearrangement uses TRBV30 and TRBJ2-7, with D possibly being TRBD1 or TRBD2 (6 bases each). The CDR3 is made up of 15 amino acids. The V end lost 2 bases, the J end lost 4 bases, and 18 bases lay between the germline ends. CDR1 GTSNPN and CDR2 SVGIG come from the germline V gene (reference sequence). The CDR3 DNA reads as TGTGCCTGGAGTTCCCGACGGGGGCATCTTTACGAGCAGTACTTC. Translating it yields CAWSSRRGHLYEQYF.

V usage is TRBV30 and J usage is TRBJ2-2; D not resolved. Trimming pared 1 base from V and 3 bases from J, leaving 0 bases between. The V gene's germline CDR1 is GTSNPN and CDR2 SVGIG (reference sequence). The CDR3 contains 11 residues. The CDR3 sequence is CAWSDTGELFF. CDR3 bases: TGTGCCTGGAGTGACACCGGGGAGCTGTTTTTT.

This clone was picked up a small number of times. The chain has TRBV29-1 and TRBJ2-7; 8 nucleotides align to TRBD1. Germline values: CDR1 SQVTM, CDR2 ANQGSEA. After removal of 6 bases from V and 4 bases from J, the junction contained 11 bases not matched to a gene. The CDR3 extends over 14 amino acids. The chain's CDR3 is CSVAQGTGGYEQYF. The CDR3 DNA is TGCAGCGTCGCCCAAGGGACAGGTGGTTACGAGCAGTACTTC.

This clone was recorded a few times. This chain links TRBV7-2 with TRBJ2-5, with TRBD1 as a possible D gene (5 bases). The CDR3 has 15 amino acids. In germline, CDR1 is SGHTA, CDR2 FQGNSA. V gave up 5 bases and J gave up 1 base, with 14 bases separating them. The CDR3: CASSPARQLQETQYF. The CDR3 DNA is TGTGCCAGCAGCCCCGCTCGACAGCTCCAAGAGACCCAGTACTTC.

The chain is built from TRBV10-3 and TRBJ2-6, with 10 nucleotides matching TRBD1. Trimming cost V 6 bases and J 4 bases; bases outside gene matches: 9. Germline loops: CDR1 ENHRY, CDR2 SYGVKD. The CDR3 covers 17 residues. The CDR3 region is CAISAGTGAPGANVLTF. The CDR3, as DNA: TGTGCCATCAGCGCCGGGACAGGGGCTCCCGGGGCCAACGTCCTGACTTTC.

This chain connects TRBV7-2 to TRBJ2-7; D unclear. Per the germline V gene, CDR1 is SGHTA and CDR2 is FQGNSA. Trimming removed 0 bases from V and 2 bases from J, with 2 bases in between. The CDR3 runs to 12 residues. CDR3 DNA sequence: TGTGCCAGCAGCTTAGCGGCCTACGAGCAGTACTTC. Amino acid sequence: CASSLAAYEQYF.

The gene calls are TRBV30 and TRBJ2-7; TRBD2 agrees at 8 bases. This CDR3 has 15 residues. The V gene's germline CDR1 is GTSNPN and CDR2 SVGIG (reference sequence). V lost 4 bases to trimming and J lost 2 bases; unmatched junction nucleotides: 10. Written as DNA, the CDR3 is TGTGCCTGGATGGAAGTAGCGGGGTTGACCTACGAGCAGTACTTC. Its translation: CAWMEVAGLTYEQYF.

The CDR3 spells CASSKDRVYEQYF. Here the CDR3 DNA reads TGTGCCAGCAGCAAGGACAGGGTCTACGAGCAGTACTTC. V usage is TRBV7-2 and J usage is TRBJ2-7, with 8 positions matching TRBD1. CDR1 and CDR2 (germline): SGHTA, FQGNSA. The CDR3 sequence is 13 residues long. Unmatched junction bases numbered 3, after V lost 5 bases and J lost 3 bases.

The V call is TRBV2, the J call TRBJ2-2, with D possibly TRBD1 on 5 matching bases. Trimming removed 4 bases from V and 1 base from J, with 16 bases in between. CDR1 and CDR2 (germline): SNHLY, FYNNEI. CDR3 length equals 17 residues. In DNA form, the CDR3 reads TGTGCCAGCAGTGTACCCAGGGCCGGTAGGAACACCGGGGAGCTGTTTTTT. Amino acids: CASSVPRAGRNTGELFF.

J is TRBJ2-1 and V is TRBV6-5; D call uncertain. There are 11 residues in the CDR3. Between the trimmed V and J ends, which lost 4 bases and 9 bases, there was a span of 7 bases. The germline gives CDR1 MNHEY, CDR2 SVGAGI. The CDR3 here is CASSSGFEQFF. In DNA, the CDR3 is TGTGCCAGCAGTTCGGGCTTTGAGCAGTTCTTC.

V gene TRBV5-1 combines with J gene TRBJ2-7; 10 bases align to TRBD1. Trimming removed 4 bases from V and 5 bases from J; junction bases left unmatched: 9. Germline loops: CDR1 SGHRS, CDR2 YFSETQ. This CDR3 region has 15 residues. The CDR3 DNA follows: TGCGCCAGCAGCAGAACCGGGACAGGGGTTCACGAGCAGTACTTC. Its translation: CASSRTGTGVHEQYF.

J is TRBJ2-5 and V is TRBV25-1; 10 bases align to TRBD1. This CDR3 is 15 amino acids long. J gave up 5 bases and V 6 bases, and 9 bases lay outside the gene matches. Germline V gives CDR1 MGHDK, CDR2 SYGVNS. CDR3: CASRRQGAWGETQYF. The CDR3 DNA sequence: TGTGCCAGCAGAAGACAGGGGGCATGGGGGGAGACCCAGTACTTC.

V and J are TRBV28 and TRBJ1-6; 10 bases match TRBD1. CDR1 is MDHEN, CDR2 SYDVKM, per germline. This CDR3 spans 13 amino acids. V gave up 10 bases and J gave up 7 bases; unmatched junction bases: 4. CDR3 residues: CATRQGANSPLHF. The CDR3, as DNA: TGTGCCACAAGACAGGGGGCGAATTCACCCCTCCACTTT.

The genes are TRBV6-5 and TRBJ1-1; 11 positions match TRBD1. CDR1 MNHEY and CDR2 SVGAGI come from the germline V gene. CDR3 length equals 12 residues. Unmatched junction bases numbered 1, after V lost 8 bases and J lost 5 bases. CDR3 amino acids: CASRDRGTEAFF. CDR3 bases: TGTGCCAGCCGGGACAGGGGGACTGAAGCTTTCTTT.

This sequence joins TRBV15 and TRBJ2-3; TRBD1 matches at 9 bases. This CDR3 is built from 17 residues. The V and J ends lost 0 bases and 4 bases, in that order; junction bases with no gene match: 8. Germline V gives CDR1 LNHNV, CDR2 YYDKDF (reference sequence). CDR3 residues: CATSRDYTGGVSDTQYF. DNA for the CDR3: TGTGCCACCAGCAGAGATTATACAGGGGGCGTCTCAGATACGCAGTATTTT.

The table lists this clone with a few counts. The J gene is TRBJ1-5, the V gene TRBV27, with TRBD1 identical over 8 bases. V lost 5 bases, J lost 5 bases, and 8 bases stayed unmatched. The CDR3 spans 15 residues. From germline, CDR1 is MNHEY and CDR2 SMNVEV (reference sequence). CDR3 loop: CASSPRTGKDQPQHF. DNA of the CDR3: TGTGCCAGCAGTCCCCGGACAGGGAAGGATCAGCCCCAGCATTTT.

V usage is TRBV29-1 and J usage is TRBJ2-5, with D perhaps being TRBD1 or TRBD2 (5 bases each). V was trimmed by 6 bases and J by 7 bases, leaving 15 bases between them. CDR1 is SQVTM, CDR2 ANQGSEA, per germline. This CDR3 has 12 residues. CDR3 in DNA: TGCAGCGTGGGGGACCGAAAAGCGACCCAGTACTTC. It is translated as CSVGDRKATQYF.

The J gene is TRBJ2-2, the V gene TRBV7-2; 8 bases agree with TRBD2. Per the germline V gene, CDR1 is SGHTA and CDR2 is FQGNSA. Losses at the gene ends were 4 bases for V and 1 base for J; bases not matched to a gene: 5. The CDR3 sequence is 16 residues long. The CDR3 here is CASSSGSGGNTGELFF. CDR3 nucleotides: TGTGCCAGCAGCTCCGGGAGCGGGGGGAACACCGGGGAGCTGTTTTTT.

The V and J genes are TRBV5-1 and TRBJ1-1; 9 positions agree with TRBD1. Looked up from germline, CDR1 is SGHRS and CDR2 is YFSETQ. CDR3 length: 15 residues. Unmatched junction bases numbered 3, after V lost 2 bases and J lost 1 base. The CDR3 DNA reads TGCGCCAGCAGCTTCGACAGGGGGTGGAACACTGAAGCTTTCTTT. Amino acids: CASSFDRGWNTEAFF.

This clone was observed a single time. This rearrangement joins TRBV25-1 to TRBJ1-2; TRBD1 is a possible D gene (5 bases). This CDR3 comprises 14 residues. From germline, CDR1 is MGHDK and CDR2 SYGVNS. Between the trimmed V and J ends, which lost 2 bases and 2 bases, there was a span of 9 bases. The CDR3 DNA reads TGTGCCAGCAGTGAACAGGGAGACAACTATGGCTACACCTTC. Translation: CASSEQGDNYGYTF.

V usage is TRBV30 and J usage is TRBJ2-3, with D possibly being TRBD1 or TRBD2 (5 bases each). Germline V lookup: CDR1 GTSNPN, CDR2 SVGIG (reference sequence). V lost 0 bases and J 0 bases, leaving 7 bases between the germline ends. This CDR3 spans 14 amino acids. The CDR3 loop reads CAWSVGVSTDTQYF. The CDR3 nucleotides read TGTGCCTGGAGTGTGGGGGTCAGCACAGATACGCAGTATTTT.

The chain employs TRBV6-5 and TRBJ2-3; perhaps D is TRBD1 or TRBD2 (6 bases each). The V gene lost 2 bases and the J gene lost 4 bases, with 13 bases spanning the gap. The CDR3 loop spans 15 amino acids. Germline CDR1 MNHEY, CDR2 SVGAGI. The CDR3: CASSYEGGLADTQYF. CDR3 DNA: TGTGCCAGCAGTTACGAGGGGGGTCTCGCAGATACGCAGTATTTT.

This clone was seen a few times. The chain is built from TRBV14 and TRBJ1-1; 9 bases align to TRBD1. Germline V gene lookup returns CDR1 SGHDN and CDR2 FVKESK. V lost 4 bases to trimming and J lost 11 bases; unmatched junction nucleotides: 8. The CDR3 spans 13 residues. The DNA for the CDR3 is TGTGCCAGCAGCCGCGGACAGGGGAGCCGTGCTTTCTTT. Translation gives CASSRGQGSRAFF.

The J gene is TRBJ1-1, the V gene TRBV6-6; D remains unclear. CDR1 and CDR2 (germline): MNHNY, SVGAGI (reference sequence). V was pared by 4 bases and J by 3 bases, with 9 bases between. The CDR3 totals 13 residues. CDR3 sequence reads: CASSFRRDTEAFF. The DNA for the CDR3 is TGTGCCAGCAGTTTCCGAAGGGACACTGAAGCTTTCTTT.

A single count supports this clone. V is TRBV18 and J is TRBJ1-2; 8 nucleotides match TRBD1. This CDR3 is 17 amino acids long. The V and J ends lost 2 bases and 4 bases, in that order; junction bases with no gene match: 12. Germline V gene lookup returns CDR1 KGHSH and CDR2 LQKENI. The CDR3 spells CASSPNAGGQGFYGYTF. The CDR3, as DNA: TGTGCCAGCTCACCAAATGCAGGGGGCCAGGGTTTCTATGGCTACACCTTC.